This T cell receptor beta chain was obtained from a study of T-cell memory formation after mild COVID-19. Study-wide context: Most TCR clusters belonged to a single donor. The study's findings and limits: A subset of responding clones appeared in pre-infection memory, suggesting cross-reactive memory joined. The study found contracting CD4+ clones mainly in CM and EM and contracting CD8+ clones in EMRA. Clones that contracted from day 15 to 85 had balanced CD4/CD8; later expanders were CD4+ biased.

Germline CDR1 MGHRA, CDR2 YSYEKL. Trimming left V 5 bases short and J 11 bases short, with 12 bases between. The CDR3 is 11 residues long. This clonotype has just a few counts. The antigen is not known. MiXCR, applied by TCRdb to the 5' RACE reads, yields one record per CDR3 protein. The top ten hold about 21% of the sample, which has around 300,000 distinct CDR3 sequences, approximately 12% seen once. The source is a man aged 18 to 30 who had mild COVID-19 (a few samples of this study predate the infection). Cell type and time point are not known. The chain couples TRBV4-1 to TRBJ2-5, with D hard to call. What was sequenced was PBMCs or a T cell subset sorted from them (not recorded which). DNA for the CDR3: TGCGCCAGCAGCGCCCTGGGTTCTCAGTACTTC. Amino acid sequence: CASSALGSQYF.